The 19 T cell receptor beta chains listed next were all sequenced from one sample in a study of T-cell reconstitution after alpha-beta-depleted transplantation in children. During its preparation, the TCRbeta library received unique molecular identifiers. One entry per CDR3 protein, called by TCRdb with MiXCR from the PCR reads. The repertoire holds 700,000 to 850,000 distinct CDR3 sequences, 16% seen once, with 5% in the top ten. The starting material was PBMCs, mostly from graft donor cells, obtained 360 days after TCRalphabeta/CD19-depleted stem cell transplant. These receptors all stem from a male patient under 18 who had a stem cell transplant for acute lymphoblastic leukemia, so the T cells may come from the graft donor.

This clonotype was observed many times. V usage is TRBV5-1 and J usage is TRBJ2-4; no definite D call. This CDR3 comprises 14 residues. Germline V gene sequence: CDR1 SGHRS, CDR2 YFSETQ. The V gene lost 5 bases and the J gene lost 4 bases, with 13 bases spanning the gap. CDR3 bases: TGCGCCAGCAGACTCAAGGACGATAAAAACATTCAGTACTTC. It is translated as CASRLKDDKNIQYF.

This clonotype occurred a few times. The J gene is TRBJ2-7, the V gene TRBV7-9, with TRBD2 as a possible D gene (6 bases). CDR1 SEHNR and CDR2 FQNEAQ come from the germline V gene (reference sequence). The CDR3 covers 15 residues. The V end was cut by 6 bases, the J end by 7 bases, with 22 bases between. In nucleotides, the CDR3 is TGTGCCAGCAGGGCCCCGCCCCTAGCTGCGGGAGAGCAGTACTTC. This gives the protein CASRAPPLAAGEQYF. Full variable domain (outside the CDR3, taken from reference TRBV7-9 and TRBJ2-7): DTGVSQNPRHKITKRGQNVTFRCDPISEHNRLYWYRQTLGQGPEFLTYFQNEAQLEKSRLLSDRFSAERPKGSFSTLEIQRTEQGDSAMYLCASRAPPLAAGEQYFGPGTRLTVT.

The CDR3 region has the DNA TGTGCCAACCAAGGGGCTAGCGGTAAAAACACCGGGGAGCTGTTTTTT. Its translation: CANQGASGKNTGELFF. The V call is TRBV9, the J call TRBJ2-2, with 7 bases fitting TRBD2. The germline gives CDR1 SGDLS, CDR2 YYNGEE. After removal of 9 bases from V and 2 bases from J, the junction contained 13 bases not matched to a gene. The length of the CDR3 is 16 residues.

The V and J genes are TRBV5-1 and TRBJ2-7; 11 nucleotides align to TRBD2. This CDR3 contains 16 residues. The trim removed 5 bases at V and 1 base at J, leaving 8 bases unmatched. CDR1 and CDR2 (germline): SGHRS, YFSETQ. This chain's CDR3 is CASSGPGLAVSYEQYF. Here the CDR3 DNA reads TGCGCCAGCAGTGGTCCGGGACTAGCGGTTTCCTACGAGCAGTACTTC.

For the CDR3, the DNA is TGTGCCAGCAGTATCACTAGCGGCCCCACCTACGAGCAGTACTTC. This gives the protein CASSITSGPTYEQYF. The chain employs TRBV28 and TRBJ2-7, with 8 bases fitting TRBD2. CDR3 length: 15 residues. Germline assignment: CDR1 MDHEN and CDR2 SYDVKM. V lost 5 bases to trimming and J lost 2 bases; unmatched junction nucleotides: 8.

The rearrangement links TRBV20-1 to TRBJ1-1; no definite D call. Germline V gene data show CDR1 as DFQATT and CDR2 as SNEGSKA (reference sequence). The V and J ends lost 2 bases and 0 bases respectively, with 7 bases between them. The length of the CDR3 is 13 residues. The CDR3, as DNA: TGCAGTGCTAGAACCTACATGAACACTGAAGCTTTCTTT. Protein sequence: CSARTYMNTEAFF.

There are a few counts of this clonotype. The chain has TRBV7-9 and TRBJ2-7; TRBD1 aligns across 8 bases. The CDR3 extends over 13 amino acids. V shed 3 bases, J shed 5 bases, and the junction held 3 bases outside the gene matches. The germline gives CDR1 SEHNR, CDR2 FQNEAQ (reference sequence). CDR3 in DNA: TGTGCCAGCAGCTTCGGACAGGGTGACGAGCAGTACTTC. It translates to CASSFGQGDEQYF.

The sample holds a few counts of this clonotype. V is TRBV3-1 and J is TRBJ1-6; D is ambiguous. The length of the CDR3 is 15 residues. In germline, CDR1 is LGHDT, CDR2 YNNKEL (reference sequence). Trimming pared 5 bases from V and 0 bases from J, leaving 8 bases between. The CDR3 loop reads CASSGRSSYNSPLHF. CDR3 nucleotide sequence: TGTGCCAGCAGCGGGAGAAGCTCCTATAATTCACCCCTCCACTTT. The full variable domain, completed using reference TRBV3-1 and TRBJ1-6, is DTAVSQTPKYLVTQMGNDKSIKCEQNLGHDTMYWYKQDSKKFLKIMFSYNNKELIINETVPNRFSPKSPDKAHLNLHINSLELGDSAVYFCASSGRSSYNSPLHFGNGTRLTVT.

This chain uses TRBV3-1 with TRBJ2-2; 10 nucleotides align to TRBD1. Germline lookup yields CDR1 LGHDT and CDR2 YNNKEL (reference sequence). The CDR3 covers 15 residues. The junction had 5 bases not matched to a gene; V was cut back by 4 bases and J by 6 bases. CDR3 nucleotide sequence: TGTGCCAGCAGCCTTGGGACAGGGGTGGCCGGGGAGCTGTTTTTT. Its translation: CASSLGTGVAGELFF.

The chain links TRBV4-2 to TRBJ2-4; 7 bases line up with TRBD1. J gave up 0 bases and V 4 bases, and 15 bases lay outside the gene matches. CDR1 LGHNA and CDR2 YNFKEQ come from the germline V gene. The CDR3 totals 19 residues. In DNA, the CDR3 is TGTGCCAGCAGCCTGCTAGAGACAGGGATAAAGCGAGCCAAAAACATTCAGTACTTC. It specifies CASSLLETGIKRAKNIQYF.

The chain is built from TRBV20-1 and TRBJ2-6; tentatively, D is TRBD1 (6 bases). Trimming took off 3 bases at V and 4 bases at J, with 13 bases between the two ends. CDR1 and CDR2 from the germline V gene are DFQATT and SNEGSKA (reference sequence). This CDR3 comprises 15 residues. DNA of the CDR3: TGCAGTGCTAGGGCTGGGACAACCGGGGCCAACGTCCTGACTTTC. Amino acid sequence: CSARAGTTGANVLTF.

V usage is TRBV5-1 and J usage is TRBJ2-1; D call uncertain. CDR1 and CDR2 from the germline V gene are SGHRS and YFSETQ. Trimming took 4 bases from V and 4 from J, leaving 24 bases between them. The CDR3 is 18 residues long. The CDR3 sequence: CASSPRVLGLKGYNEQFF. The CDR3 DNA reads as TGCGCCAGCAGCCCCCGGGTCCTGGGGTTGAAAGGATACAATGAGCAGTTCTTC.

DNA of the CDR3: TGTGCCACCAGCAGCGCTCCCTCCTACAATGAGCAGTTCTTC. It codes for CATSSAPSYNEQFF. The V call is TRBV15, the J call TRBJ2-1; D not resolved. V lost 3 bases to trimming and J lost 0 bases, with 6 bases between them. The germline V gene encodes CDR1 LNHNV and CDR2 YYDKDF (reference sequence). The CDR3 is made up of 14 amino acids.

The rearrangement links TRBV15 to TRBJ2-4; 7 nucleotides match TRBD1. CDR3 length: 16 amino acids. V dropped 0 bases and J dropped 9; count of bases not matched to a gene: 11. Germline V gene sequence: CDR1 LNHNV, CDR2 YYDKDF (reference sequence). The DNA for the CDR3 is TGTGCCACCAGCAGAGATGGGACAGAGCCCCGGGGCATTCAGTACTTC. Residues: CATSRDGTEPRGIQYF.

This clonotype was seen at least ten times. This chain links TRBV6-4 with TRBJ2-1, with unresolved D. With 2 bases removed from V and 0 bases from J, the gap between germline ends came to 8 bases. Germline CDR1 MRHNA, CDR2 SNTAGT. This CDR3 has 15 amino acids. The CDR3 spells CASSDRLSSYNEQFF. In nucleotides, the CDR3 is TGTGCCAGCAGTGACCGACTGTCCTCCTACAATGAGCAGTTCTTC.

This clonotype showed up just once. CDR3 sequence reads: CPPDLAGPSYNEQFF. CDR3 DNA: TGCCCTCCGGATTTAGCGGGTCCCTCCTACAATGAGCAGTTCTTC. V is TRBV20-1 and J is TRBJ2-1, with 7 nucleotides matching TRBD2. Germline CDR1 reads DFQATT; CDR2 reads SNEGSKA (reference sequence). This CDR3 is 15 amino acids long.

V is TRBV12-3 or TRBV12-4 and J is TRBJ1-1; D might be TRBD1 (6 bases). CDR3 size: 17 residues. V was cut by 1 base and J by 0 bases, with 15 bases left in between. CDR3 sequence: CASSLVRAGDLNTEAFF. CDR3 DNA: TGTGCCAGCAGTTTAGTTCGGGCAGGGGACCTGAACACTGAAGCTTTCTTT.

The chain employs TRBV10-2 and TRBJ2-3, with 8 bases fitting TRBD1. The CDR3 length is 15 residues. The V gene end was trimmed by 3 bases and the J gene end by 3 bases; junction bases not matched to a gene: 5. Germline V gene sequence: CDR1 WSHSY, CDR2 SAAADI. Here the CDR3 reads CASSDRGLGTDTQYF. CDR3 DNA: TGCGCCAGCAGTGACAGGGGGCTAGGGACAGATACGCAGTATTTT.

This clonotype has a count of ten or more. The chain couples TRBV4-1 to TRBJ2-5, with no clear D. Germline V gene data show CDR1 as MGHRA and CDR2 as YSYEKL. Trimming cost V 4 bases and J 4 bases, with 16 bases left between them. The CDR3 is made up of 15 amino acids. The CDR3 bases are TGCGCCAGCAGCCGGACGGGCCTGGGGATAGAGACCCAGTACTTC. Its protein is CASSRTGLGIETQYF.